The TCR beta chain described here comes from a study of blood T cell repertoires in COVID-19. About the study: The United States, Italy and Spain supplied acute and convalescent COVID-19 samples. Sources were T cells, B-cell-depleted T cells, or PBMCs; the material itself was cDNA or gDNA.

Original processing methods: Amplifying reference gene primers gave estimates of nucleated cell counts. TCRdb's table, derived via immunoSEQ multiplex PCR, lists solely in-frame clones and lacks some. D and trimming were read from the DNA, whereas the V and J calls and clone size are those reported in that table. The table includes 260,000 or so clones, nearly 90% detected once. V lost 3 bases and J lost 8; bases outside the gene matches: 8. The germline V gene encodes CDR1 SGHNT and CDR2 YYREEE (reference sequence). The CDR3 is 14 amino acids. V is TRBV5-4 and J is TRBJ1-2; 9 bases fit TRBD1. This sequence was found in a human donor in a cohort sampled during active COVID-19. The sample was peripheral blood. The chain's CDR3 is CASSWDRAFRGYTF. The DNA for the CDR3 is TGTGCCAGCAGCTGGGACAGGGCTTTTCGCGGCTACACCTTC.